The T cell receptor (beta chain) under discussion was sequenced for a study of blood T cell repertoires in COVID-19. The wider study: Sites in the United States, Italy and Spain provided acute and convalescent COVID-19 samples. In each case, the material was cDNA or gDNA derived from T cells, B-cell-depleted T cells, or PBMCs.

The sample holds one count of this clone. Methods used by the authors: The assay estimated nucleated cells by amplifying reference gene primers. Sequencing used immunoSEQ multiplex PCR; TCRdb keeps in-frame clones, though not all of them. The DNA gave D and trimming, while V, J and clone size come from that table. This table holds 200,000 or so clones, approximately 90% found once. Germline loops: CDR1 SQVTM, CDR2 ANQGSEA. Between the trimmed V and J ends, which lost 3 bases and 5 bases, there was a span of 13 bases. This CDR3 is 13 amino acids long. This chain joins TRBV29-1 and TRBJ2-5; perhaps TRBD2 as D (5 bases). Sequencing used peripheral blood. This sequence was found in an elderly man with acute or convalescent COVID-19. CDR3 nucleotides: TGCAGCGTTGATGCAGCGGTGGGGGAGACCCAGTACTTC. Its protein is CSVDAAVGETQYF.